A single sample gave rise to the 17 T cell receptor beta chains below, sequenced in a study of early T cells in non-severe SARS-CoV-2 infection. TCRdb analysed the 5' RACE reads with MiXCR anew, one entry per CDR3 protein. The sample has some 45,000 distinct CDR3 sequences, roughly 6.2% seen once; the top ten hold approximately 8.4%. Sequences were derived from whole blood, sampled at baseline. The receptors were gathered from an adult who was a healthcare worker with PCR-confirmed SARS-CoV-2 infection or an uninfected control (not recorded which).

This clonotype was recorded many times. The CDR3 loop reads CASSPWASGRGSNQPQHF. Here the CDR3 DNA reads TGTGCCAGCTCACCATGGGCGTCGGGCAGGGGAAGCAATCAGCCCCAGCATTTT. The V gene is TRBV18, the J gene TRBJ1-5, with a weak D call TRBD1 (6 bases). The ends were cut back, 2 bases at V and 1 base at J, with 18 bases in the middle. The CDR3 contains 18 residues. In germline, CDR1 is KGHSH, CDR2 LQKENI.

There are many counts of this clonotype. This chain links TRBV3-1 with TRBJ1-1; D call uncertain. Trimming removed 1 base at V and 7 bases at J, with 16 bases between. Germline V gene data show CDR1 as LGHDT and CDR2 as YNNKEL (reference sequence). The CDR3 sequence is 15 residues long. The chain's CDR3 is CASSQGTGNGGEAFF. The CDR3 DNA reads TGTGCCAGCAGCCAAGGGACCGGAAACGGTGGTGAAGCTTTCTTT.

This clonotype was observed at least ten times. The CDR3 DNA reads TGTGCCAGCAGCCTACAGAGCGGGGGGACCTACACAGATACGCAGTATTTT. This codes for CASSLQSGGTYTDTQYF. This sequence joins TRBV5-4 and TRBJ2-3, with TRBD2 matching over 9 bases. Germline assignment: CDR1 SGHNT and CDR2 YYREEE (reference sequence). The CDR3 loop spans 17 amino acids. V dropped 4 bases and J dropped 2; count of bases not matched to a gene: 11.

At least ten counts were recorded for this clonotype. J is TRBJ1-1 and V is TRBV28, with 7 bases lining up with TRBD1. The CDR3 totals 14 residues. The germline gives CDR1 MDHEN, CDR2 SYDVKM. V lost 5 bases to trimming and J lost 5 bases; unmatched junction nucleotides: 8. CDR3 sequence (DNA): TGTGCCAGCAGTAGGCAGGGGGATATTACTGAAGCTTTCTTT. This translates into CASSRQGDITEAFF. Together with reference TRBV28 and TRBJ1-1, the CDR3 gives the full variable domain: DVKVTQSSRYLVKRTGEKVFLECVQDMDHENMFWYRQDPGLGLRLIYFSYDVKMKEKGDIPEGYSVSREKKERFSLILESASTNQTSMYLCASSRQGDITEAFFGQGTRLTVV.

This clonotype was recorded a few times. The chain couples TRBV6-2 or TRBV6-3 to TRBJ2-1; 7 nucleotides agree with TRBD1. The CDR3 length is 12 residues. The germline V gene has CDR1 MNHEY and CDR2 SVGEGT. The trim removed 6 bases at V and 7 bases at J, leaving 3 bases unmatched. CDR3 in amino acids: CASRTGKNEQFF. The CDR3 bases are TGTGCCAGCAGGACAGGGAAGAATGAGCAGTTCTTC.

This clonotype was found many times. The V call is TRBV2, the J call TRBJ2-7; 10 bases align to TRBD1. The J segment lost 4 bases and the V segment lost 3 bases, leaving 3 bases of the junction unmatched. The germline V gene encodes CDR1 SNHLY and CDR2 FYNNEI. The CDR3 sequence is 14 residues long. The CDR3 sequence is CASSEDRGMYEQYF. In DNA form, the CDR3 reads TGTGCCAGCAGTGAGGACAGGGGGATGTACGAGCAGTACTTC.

The table lists this clonotype with a few counts. This may come from a read error, since a much larger clone is one base off. V and J are TRBV11-2 and TRBJ2-5; D is unresolved. Trimming removed 5 bases from V and 3 bases from J, with 10 bases in between. Per the germline V gene, CDR1 is SGHAT and CDR2 is FQNNGV. The CDR3 extends over 13 amino acids. Here the CDR3 reads CASSTGRKETQYF. In nucleotides, the CDR3 is TGTGCCAGCAGCACCGGCAGAAAAGAGACCCAGTACTTC.

V gene TRBV12-3 or TRBV12-4 combines with J gene TRBJ1-4; D not resolved. The CDR3 loop spans 16 amino acids. Trimming took off 1 base at V and 0 bases at J, with 9 bases between the two ends. The CDR3 nucleotides are TGTGCCAGCAGTTTAGGGGGTCCAGCAACTAATGAAAAACTGTTTTTT. Protein sequence: CASSLGGPATNEKLFF.

The chain is built from TRBV20-1 and TRBJ2-2; the match to TRBD2 covers 11 bases. Trimming removed 3 bases from V and 5 bases from J; junction bases left unmatched: 5. CDR1 is DFQATT, CDR2 SNEGSKA, per germline (reference sequence). The CDR3 totals 15 residues. CDR3: CSASPTSGATGELFF. The CDR3 DNA reads TGCAGTGCTAGCCCGACTAGCGGGGCAACCGGGGAGCTGTTTTTT.

This clonotype was counted at least ten times. The gene calls are TRBV3-1 and TRBJ1-2, with TRBD1 identical over 7 bases. The CDR3 has 14 amino acids. CDR1 is LGHDT, CDR2 YNNKEL, per germline (reference sequence). J was trimmed by 4 bases and V by 0 bases; bases with no gene match: 2. In DNA form, the CDR3 reads TGTGCCAGCAGCCAAGACAGACAGGGCTATGGCTACACCTTC. This sequence encodes CASSQDRQGYGYTF.

Many counts were recorded for this clonotype. This chain connects TRBV29-1 to TRBJ2-2, with D possibly matching TRBD2 (5 bases). CDR1 and CDR2 (germline): SQVTM, ANQGSEA. The CDR3 consists of 16 residues. Trimming cost V 0 bases and J 1 base, with 12 bases left between them. The CDR3 DNA reads as TGCAGCGTTGAAGATATTCGGGGATTGAACACCGGGGAGCTGTTTTTT. It encodes CSVEDIRGLNTGELFF.

This clonotype occurred once. Just one base apart from a much larger clone, this may be a read error. The chain recombines TRBV20-1 with TRBJ2-3, with 8 bases matching TRBD1. This CDR3 is 14 amino acids long. Germline V CDR1 and CDR2: DFQATT, SNEGSKA (reference sequence). Losses at the gene ends were 7 bases for V and 3 bases for J; bases not matched to a gene: 9. In DNA form, the CDR3 reads TGCAGTGGTTCGGACAGGGTTGGAACAGATACGCAGTATTTT. Amino acid sequence: CSGSDRVGTDTQYF.

This clonotype came up a few times. The chain uses TRBV20-1 and TRBJ2-2; D may match TRBD1 or TRBD2 (5 bases each). Germline V gives CDR1 DFQATT, CDR2 SNEGSKA (reference sequence). The V end lost 5 bases, the J end lost 6 bases, and 16 bases lay between the germline ends. The CDR3 runs to 14 residues. CDR3 sequence: CSADGAGRAGELFF. CDR3 nucleotide sequence: TGCAGTGCTGATGGCGCAGGGAGAGCCGGGGAGCTGTTTTTT.

Turning to this clonotype: This may be a read error: a much more frequent sequence differs by one nucleotide. This chain uses TRBV7-2 with TRBJ2-7; weak D call: TRBD1 (6 bases). The CDR3 sequence is 16 residues long. The V gene lost 3 bases and the J gene lost 2 bases, with 17 bases spanning the gap. Per the germline V gene, CDR1 is SGHTA and CDR2 is FQGNSA. CDR3 sequence (DNA): TGTGCCAGCAGCTTGGCTGTTGGGACAAGGACCTACGAGCAGTACTTC. Its translation: CASSLAVGTRTYEQYF.

This clonotype was observed many times. V and J are TRBV7-2 and TRBJ2-1; D is uncertain. CDR3 length: 13 amino acids. Trimming removed 1 base from V and 2 bases from J, with 3 bases in between. CDR1 is SGHTA and CDR2 is FQGNSA in the germline V gene. CDR3 protein: CASSLVTYNEQFF. The DNA for the CDR3 is TGTGCCAGCAGCTTAGTCACCTACAATGAGCAGTTCTTC.

This clonotype appeared a few times. The V call is TRBV12-3 or TRBV12-4, the J call TRBJ1-1; TRBD1 matches 10 bases. With 1 base clipped from V and 4 bases from J, the junction kept 3 bases outside the gene matches. The CDR3 contains 15 residues. CDR3 residues: CASSLEGQGSTEAFF. The CDR3 DNA reads TGTGCCAGCAGTTTAGAGGGACAGGGGAGCACTGAAGCTTTCTTT.

The CDR3 DNA reads as TGTGCCAGCAGTTTGACGAACTTCAGGGTATACGAGCAGTTCTTC. Translation: CASSLTNFRVYEQFF. The chain joins TRBV12-3 or TRBV12-4 to TRBJ2-1; TRBD1 is a possible D gene (5 bases). This CDR3 is built from 15 residues. Trimming pared 3 bases from V and 10 bases from J, leaving 19 bases between.